Given below is one T cell receptor beta chain in context. Antigen specificity is unknown. The CDR3 covers 14 residues. The V gene's germline CDR1 is LNHNV and CDR2 YYDKDF (reference sequence). V was cut by 4 bases and J by 7 bases, with 14 bases left in between. The authors ran the assay at deep level. Evenly divided among several immunoSEQ plates was the genomic DNA of each subset. Measured with immunoSEQ multiplex PCR; TCRdb has only the in-frame clones, and not every one. The sample comprises about 500,000 clones, approximately 80% of which are singletons, and about 12% rests with the top ten. Free of recent acute infections or vaccinations, the donors were healthy HIV-negative adults. The record originates from a study of shared clonotypes between healthy human individuals. General observations from the study: How much donors shared clonotypes was expected to be affected by sequencing depth.

This TCR derives from a middle-aged woman in good health. Some clones in this sample may be carry-over from other donors' samples. The V and J genes are TRBV15 and TRBJ2-4, with TRBD1 as a possible D gene (5 bases). The sequencing input was PBMCs. CDR3 protein: CATSKPRVSNIQYF. The CDR3 DNA reads as TGTGCCACCAGCAAACCCAGGGTGTCGAACATTCAGTACTTC.